The 27 T cell receptor beta chains below all came from one sample that was sequenced in a study of cytomegalovirus exposure and HLA in healthy donors. TCRdb keeps only in-frame clones here, not all; method: immunoSEQ multiplex PCR. The sample yields about 180,000 clones, about 85% seen once. The sample taken for sequencing was PBMCs. The receptor set was obtained from a young man in good health and CMV-seropositive.

This chain connects TRBV6-4 to TRBJ2-1, with 10 bases aligning to TRBD2. This CDR3 has 14 residues. Trimming removed 4 bases from V and 6 bases from J; junction bases left unmatched: 3. CDR1 and CDR2 from the germline V gene are MRHNA and SNTAGT. In DNA form, the CDR3 reads TGTGCCAGCAGTGGAGCGGGAGGGCCCAATGAGCAGTTCTTC. This sequence encodes CASSGAGGPNEQFF.

This clone was seen once. The rearrangement links TRBV27 to TRBJ1-4, with a possible D match to TRBD1 (6 bases). CDR1 is MNHEY and CDR2 is SMNVEV in the germline V gene (reference sequence). The V end lost 5 bases, the J end lost 3 bases, and 19 bases lay between the germline ends. The CDR3 contains 17 residues. In DNA, the CDR3 is TGTGCCAGCAGTCAGTCAGGGGCGGGGGTTTCTAATGAAAAACTGTTTTTT. Its protein product is CASSQSGAGVSNEKLFF.

This chain uses TRBV5-1 with TRBJ2-5; a possible D gene is TRBD2 (5 bases). Germline values: CDR1 SGHRS, CDR2 YFSETQ. This CDR3 contains 14 residues. Trimming took off 2 bases at V and 5 bases at J, with 13 bases between the two ends. The CDR3 region has the DNA TGCGCCAGCAGCTTCACGGGGATCCGGGAGACCCAGTACTTC. Amino acids: CASSFTGIRETQYF.

The chain couples TRBV7-9 to TRBJ1-5; 8 bases are shared with TRBD1. The germline V gene encodes CDR1 SEHNR and CDR2 FQNEAQ (reference sequence). After removal of 0 bases from V and 4 bases from J, the junction contained 5 bases not matched to a gene. This CDR3 region has 16 residues. The DNA for the CDR3 is TGTGCCAGCAGCTTAGCGACAGGGGCGATGAATCAGCCCCAGCATTTT. Translation: CASSLATGAMNQPQHF. Filled out from reference TRBV7-9 and TRBJ1-5, the complete variable domain reads DTGVSQNPRHKITKRGQNVTFRCDPISEHNRLYWYRQTLGQGPEFLTYFQNEAQLEKSRLLSDRFSAERPKGSFSTLEIQRTEQGDSAMYLCASSLATGAMNQPQHFGDGTRLSIL.

The chain has TRBV7-6 and TRBJ2-7, with D perhaps matching TRBD1 (7 bases). The germline gives CDR1 SGHVS, CDR2 FNYEAQ. The CDR3 is 17 amino acids. The V end was cut by 4 bases, the J end by 0 bases, with 19 bases between. The CDR3 nucleotides are TGTGCCAGCAGCTCCCCGTCGACAGGGAGGATCTCCTACGAGCAGTACTTC. It translates to CASSSPSTGRISYEQYF.

The rearrangement uses TRBV11-2 and TRBJ2-5; maybe TRBD2 (5 bases). This CDR3 region has 15 residues. V lost 5 bases and J 4 bases, leaving 17 bases between the germline ends. Germline V gene sequence: CDR1 SGHAT, CDR2 FQNNGV. The CDR3 nucleotides read TGTGCCAGCAGCAGCCCTATCGGGAATCGAGAGACCCAGTACTTC. It yields the protein CASSSPIGNRETQYF.

The rearrangement uses TRBV29-1 and TRBJ2-7; TRBD2 matches at 9 bases. This CDR3 spans 14 amino acids. Germline V lookup: CDR1 SQVTM, CDR2 ANQGSEA. Trimming removed 5 bases from V and 1 base from J; junction bases left unmatched: 6. Here the CDR3 reads CSVLTSGKSYEQYF. CDR3 DNA sequence: TGCAGCGTTCTGACTAGCGGAAAGTCCTACGAGCAGTACTTC.

The chain recombines TRBV10-2 with TRBJ2-3; 9 nucleotides line up with TRBD1. CDR3 size: 14 residues. Germline CDR1 and CDR2: WSHSY and SAAADI. The V gene end was trimmed by 4 bases and the J gene end by 2 bases; junction bases not matched to a gene: 1. CDR3: CASSGTGDTDTQYF. Written as DNA, the CDR3 is TGCGCCAGCAGTGGGACAGGGGACACAGATACGCAGTATTTT.

The chain employs TRBV6-6 and TRBJ2-1; 11 nucleotides align to TRBD2. In germline, CDR1 is MNHNY, CDR2 SVGAGI (reference sequence). V dropped 7 bases and J dropped 7; count of bases not matched to a gene: 6. The length of the CDR3 is 14 residues. The CDR3 sequence is CASIRLAGMNEQFF. The CDR3 DNA sequence: TGTGCCAGCATCAGACTAGCGGGAATGAATGAGCAGTTCTTC.

V gene TRBV5-1 combines with J gene TRBJ1-1; a possible D gene is TRBD1 (6 bases). Trimming took 4 bases from V and 5 from J, leaving 15 bases between them. The CDR3 has 14 residues. CDR1 and CDR2 from the germline V gene are SGHRS and YFSETQ. The CDR3 DNA follows: TGCGCCAGCAGCCTACACAGGGCTGGGACTGAAGCTTTCTTT. Protein product: CASSLHRAGTEAFF.

The V gene is TRBV28, the J gene TRBJ1-2, with 9 bases that match TRBD1. Unmatched junction bases numbered 11, after V lost 8 bases and J lost 7 bases. The CDR3 is made up of 14 amino acids. Germline CDR1 reads MDHEN; CDR2 reads SYDVKM. The CDR3 reads CASRPGQGTGGYTF. CDR3 sequence (DNA): TGTGCCAGCCGCCCAGGACAGGGGACTGGTGGCTACACCTTC.

The CDR3 DNA reads TGTGCCAGCAGCCTGAGGTACCAAGAGACCCAGTACTTC. Its translation is CASSLRYQETQYF. The chain recombines TRBV11-2 with TRBJ2-5; D is unclear. Germline CDR1 SGHAT, CDR2 FQNNGV. Trimming took 5 bases from V and 0 from J, leaving 7 bases between them. There are 13 residues in the CDR3. Complete variable domain (other parts from reference TRBV11-2 and TRBJ2-5): EAGVAQSPRYKIIEKRQSVAFWCNPISGHATLYWYQQILGQGPKLLIQFQNNGVVDDSQLPKDRFSAERLKGVDSTLKIQPAKLEDSAVYLCASSLRYQETQYFGPGTRLLVL.

The rearrangement uses TRBV7-3 and TRBJ2-3; 11 bases are a match to TRBD2. CDR1 is SGHTA and CDR2 is FQGTGA in the germline V gene. The CDR3 extends over 17 amino acids. J lost 5 bases, V lost 1 base, and 8 bases had no gene match. Written as DNA, the CDR3 is TGTGCCAGCAGCTTAATAGCGGGGGGGCTCTCCCAAGATACGCAGTATTTT. This encodes CASSLIAGGLSQDTQYF.

The chain recombines TRBV11-2 with TRBJ2-1; 7 bases map to TRBD2. V dropped 2 bases and J dropped 12; count of bases not matched to a gene: 19. This CDR3 has 17 residues. CDR1 SGHAT and CDR2 FQNNGV come from the germline V gene. CDR3 amino acids: CASSLILGFSGRVRQFF. The CDR3 nucleotides are TGTGCCAGCAGCTTAATTTTAGGGTTTAGCGGGCGGGTCCGGCAGTTCTTC.

V gene TRBV11-2 combines with J gene TRBJ2-7; TRBD2 agrees at 7 bases. The CDR3 is 14 residues long. CDR1 is SGHAT and CDR2 is FQNNGV in the germline V gene. V lost 1 base and J lost 4; bases outside the gene matches: 4. The chain's CDR3 is CASSLGEGLYEQYF. The CDR3 nucleotides are TGTGCCAGCAGCTTAGGGGAGGGGTTATACGAGCAGTACTTC.

The genes are TRBV6-1 and TRBJ2-1; TRBD1 might be the D (5 bases). This CDR3 is built from 16 residues. The V gene lost 2 bases and the J gene lost 1 base, with 12 bases spanning the gap. Germline V gene lookup returns CDR1 MNHNS and CDR2 SASEGT. This chain's CDR3 is CASSEFVRASYNEQFF. CDR3 in DNA: TGTGCCAGCAGTGAATTCGTCAGGGCGTCCTACAATGAGCAGTTCTTC.

The chain links TRBV5-8 to TRBJ2-7; weak D call: TRBD1 (6 bases). V was shortened by 10 bases and J by 0 bases, with 11 bases between the two germline ends. CDR1 SGHTS and CDR2 YDEGEE come from the germline V gene. The CDR3 runs to 12 residues. CDR3 amino acids: CAGRDISYEQYF. CDR3 nucleotides: TGTGCCGGCCGGGACATCTCCTACGAGCAGTACTTC.

The chain uses TRBV28 and TRBJ1-3; perhaps TRBD1 as D (5 bases). CDR1 and CDR2 (germline): MDHEN, SYDVKM. This CDR3 comprises 14 residues. The ends were cut back, 6 bases at V and 4 bases at J, with 13 bases in the middle. The CDR3 nucleotides read TGTGCCAGCAGCCTGGGGCCCCTCGGAAACACCATATATTTT. Translation: CASSLGPLGNTIYF.

This chain uses TRBV4-1 with TRBJ1-4, with 9 bases lining up with TRBD1. Germline CDR1 MGHRA, CDR2 YSYEKL. The CDR3 has 15 amino acids. Losses at the gene ends were 3 bases for V and 8 bases for J; bases not matched to a gene: 7. The CDR3 coding sequence is TGCGCCAGCAGCCAGAGACAGGGGGTCTGGGAAAAACTGTTTTTT. It encodes CASSQRQGVWEKLFF.

This chain links TRBV7-8 with TRBJ2-7; 7 bases agree with TRBD1. CDR3 length equals 16 residues. V lost 5 bases, J lost 4 bases, and 14 bases stayed unmatched. CDR1 and CDR2 (germline): SGHVS, FQNEAQ. The CDR3 protein is CASSLGSTGQRYEQYF. CDR3 coding DNA: TGTGCCAGCAGCCTCGGATCGACAGGGCAGCGGTACGAGCAGTACTTC. The whole variable domain, remainder taken from reference TRBV7-8 and TRBJ2-7, is GAGVSQSPRYKVAKRGQDVALRCDPISGHVSLFWYQQALGQGPEFLTYFQNEAQLDKSGLPSDRFFAERPEGSVSTLKIQRTQQEDSAVYLCASSLGSTGQRYEQYFGPGTRLTVT.

This clone was recorded only once. The rearrangement uses TRBV10-3 and TRBJ1-2, with D possibly TRBD1 on 5 matching bases. The CDR3 sequence is 13 residues long. CDR1 ENHRY and CDR2 SYGVKD come from the germline V gene. Trimming removed 6 bases at V and 6 bases at J, with 14 bases between. CDR3 amino acids: CAIRGGTGDGYTF. CDR3 coding DNA: TGTGCCATCAGGGGAGGAACGGGGGATGGCTACACCTTC.

This clone appeared a single time. The chain carries TRBV7-9 and TRBJ1-2; 11 bases are a match to TRBD1. Germline CDR1 and CDR2: SEHNR and FQNEAQ (reference sequence). The CDR3 has 15 residues. With 3 bases clipped from V and 8 bases from J, the junction kept 8 bases outside the gene matches. The CDR3 here is CASSFGQGAKSGYTF. CDR3 nucleotides: TGTGCCAGCAGCTTCGGACAGGGGGCGAAAAGCGGCTACACCTTC.

This chain connects TRBV6-5 to TRBJ2-2; 9 bases line up with TRBD2. Germline CDR1 MNHEY, CDR2 SVGAGI. The CDR3 loop spans 15 amino acids. V shed 7 bases and J 7 bases; nucleotides not matched to a gene: 10. CDR3 in amino acids: CASTPMVAGVGELFF. In nucleotides, the CDR3 is TGTGCCAGCACCCCCATGGTAGCGGGGGTCGGGGAGCTGTTTTTT.

The CDR3 loop reads CASSLEGYEQYF. The DNA for the CDR3 is TGTGCCAGCAGCTTGGAGGGGTACGAGCAGTACTTC. The rearrangement joins TRBV11-3 to TRBJ2-7; D may be TRBD2 (6 bases). The ends were cut back, 3 bases at V and 4 bases at J, with 7 bases in the middle. CDR1 is SGHNT and CDR2 is YENEEA in the germline V gene. The CDR3 is made up of 12 amino acids. Full variable domain (rest looked up from reference TRBV11-3 and TRBJ2-7): EAGVVQSPRYKIIEKKQPVAFWCNPISGHNTLYWYLQNLGQGPELLIRYENEEAVDDSQLPKDRFSAERLKGVDSTLKIQPAELGDSAVYLCASSLEGYEQYFGPGTRLTVT.

On this clone: Different DNA sequences within this sample yield the same CDR3. This chain uses TRBV28 with TRBJ2-1; 8 nucleotides agree with TRBD2. CDR3 length: 16 amino acids. Germline assignment: CDR1 MDHEN and CDR2 SYDVKM. V dropped 0 bases and J dropped 0; count of bases not matched to a gene: 1. The CDR3 nucleotides read TGTGCCAGCAGTTTATGGAGCGGGAGCTCCTACAATGAGCAGTTCTTC. Its translation: CASSLWSGSSYNEQFF.

The chain carries TRBV7-2 and TRBJ2-6; 7 bases match TRBD1. Germline values: CDR1 SGHTA, CDR2 FQGNSA. This CDR3 spans 16 amino acids. J was trimmed by 2 bases and V by 2 bases; bases with no gene match: 3. The CDR3 region is CASSLQGQTGANVLTF. The CDR3, as DNA: TGTGCCAGCAGCTTACAGGGACAGACTGGGGCCAACGTCCTGACTTTC.

The rearrangement uses TRBV7-9 and TRBJ1-2, with D possibly matching TRBD1 (6 bases). Between the trimmed V and J ends, which lost 1 base and 6 bases, there was a span of 15 bases. The CDR3 is 15 residues long. CDR1 and CDR2 (germline): SEHNR, FQNEAQ (reference sequence). CDR3 residues: CASSLERGFGHGYTF. As DNA, the CDR3 is TGTGCCAGCAGCTTAGAAAGGGGGTTTGGCCATGGCTACACCTTC.